The rows below give T cell receptor beta chains drawn from one sample of a study of blood T cell repertoires in COVID-19. Measured with immunoSEQ multiplex PCR; TCRdb has only the in-frame clones, and not every one. Among under 200,000 clones listed, about 90% were seen once. The sequenced material came from PBMCs or T cells enriched from blood (not recorded which). All receptors come from a woman between 18 and 29 years old who had recovered from COVID-19. The conserved cysteine and the conserved F or W are not part of the CDR3 here. Fields, in order: clone size, J gene, CDR3 length, V gene, CDR3 protein. Part of the rows lack a size; the others show once, few, many or a class for expanded clones.

NA	TRBJ2-5	13	TRBV9	ASTPRGGGQETQY
NA	TRBJ2-2	13	TRBV24-1	ATSDATGFTGELF
NA	TRBJ1-3	12	TRBV5-5	ASSLASVGNTIY
NA	TRBJ1-5	15	TRBV27	ASSLIVRFYSNQPQH
NA	TRBJ2-3	13	TRBV6-4	ASSEGLGETDTQY
NA	TRBJ1-2	13	TRBV6-1	ASSEETGANYGYT
few	TRBJ1-2	14	TRBV5-6	ASSLKGTGGGYGYT
NA	TRBJ2-1	12	TRBV27	ASRMGQGNNEQF
once	TRBJ1-6	12	TRBV4-1	ASSQEIPYSPLH
NA	TRBJ2-6	12	TRBV27	ASSSGVGANVLT
NA	TRBJ1-6	12	TRBV9	ASSVSQGNSPLH
few	TRBJ1-4	14	TRBV6-6	ASSAGQGHDNEKLF
NA	TRBJ2-2	17	TRBV6-6	ASSPTSSGTGEITGELF
NA	TRBJ2-1	14	TRBV19	ASSPWLAGVHNEQF
NA	TRBJ2-1	18	TRBV19	ASSPLAGGGHGTSYNEQF
NA	TRBJ2-2	14	TRBV4-1	ASSSDRYLNTGELF
NA	TRBJ1-6	13	TRBV2	ASSARDRAYSPLH
NA	TRBJ2-5	13	TRBV28	ASIQGGGMKETQY
NA	TRBJ2-1	14	TRBV6-5	ASSYIGAGTYNEQF
once	TRBJ2-6	14	TRBV5-1	ASSLVGISGANVLT
NA	TRBJ2-2	11	TRBV5-1	ASSLGATGELF
NA	TRBJ2-7	12	TRBV3-1/TRBV3-2	ASSPSDFPYEQY
NA	TRBJ1-1	14	TRBV6-6	ASSRLGGQLNTEAF
NA	TRBJ2-2	13	TRBV28	ASSLSVAGTGELF
once	TRBJ2-1	12	TRBV27	ASRGGGRYNEQF
NA	TRBJ1-2	12	TRBV29-1	SVEGRGRNYGYT
NA	TRBJ2-1	13	TRBV7-9	ASSLGQGGYNEQF
NA	TRBJ2-3	12	TRBV7-6	ASSSGQGADTQY
NA	TRBJ1-1	13	TRBV5-4	ASSSLNDRGAEAF
NA	TRBJ2-7	12	TRBV12-5	ASGFDRASNEQY
NA	TRBJ1-2	13	TRBV5-6	ASSSRGVSNYGYT
NA	TRBJ1-1	13	TRBV6-5	ASSRRTGLSTEAF
NA	TRBJ2-2	12	TRBV7-2	ASSYTGGTGELF